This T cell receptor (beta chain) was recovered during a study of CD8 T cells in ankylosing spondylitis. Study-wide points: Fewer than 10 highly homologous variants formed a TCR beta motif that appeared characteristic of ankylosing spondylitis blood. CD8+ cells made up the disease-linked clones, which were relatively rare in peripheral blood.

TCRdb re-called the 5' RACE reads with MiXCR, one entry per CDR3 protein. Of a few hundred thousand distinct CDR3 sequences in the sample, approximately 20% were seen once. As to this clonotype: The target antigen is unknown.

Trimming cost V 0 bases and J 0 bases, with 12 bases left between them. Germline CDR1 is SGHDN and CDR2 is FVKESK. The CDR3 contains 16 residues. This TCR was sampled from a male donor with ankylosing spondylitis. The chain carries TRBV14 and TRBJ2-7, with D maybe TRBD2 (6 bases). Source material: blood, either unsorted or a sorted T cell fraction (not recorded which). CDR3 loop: CASSQDRGVSSYEQYF. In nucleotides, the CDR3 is TGTGCCAGCAGCCAAGATCGCGGGGTAAGCTCCTACGAGCAGTACTTC.